The rows below give T cell receptor beta chains drawn from one sample of a study of response to subunit inactivated influenza vaccine. TCRdb processed the RT-PCR reads anew with MiXCR; each CDR3 protein has one entry. The sample records about 650,000 distinct CDR3 sequences, 15% to 18% being singletons. The sequencing used PBMCs from blood, collected roughly 13 days after vaccination. These receptors were collected from a man in his fifties who received an inactivated influenza vaccine. Both conserved end residues are part of each CDR3. D genes are given only for firm matches. Clone size is not always given. Where it is, it says once, few, many or a class for expanded clones.

J: TRBJ2-1
V: TRBV7-9
size: .
D: TRBD2
DNA: TGTGCCAGCATCGAAAGCGGGGCCTACAATGAGCAGTTCTTC
CDR3: CASIESGAYNEQFF

J: TRBJ2-7
V: TRBV20-1
size: .
D: .
DNA: TGCAGTGCTAGAGATTTCGGGACACCCTACGAGCAGTACTTC
CDR3: CSARDFGTPYEQYF

J: TRBJ1-5
V: TRBV12-3/TRBV12-4
size: few
D: .
DNA: TGTGCCAGCAGTTTAACAGGTGATGGCAATCAGCCCCAGCATTTT
CDR3: CASSLTGDGNQPQHF

J: TRBJ2-3
V: TRBV7-8
size: .
D: TRBD1
DNA: TGTGCCAGCAACCCGGGACAGGGTAGCACAGATACGCAGTATTTT
CDR3: CASNPGQGSTDTQYF

J: TRBJ1-1
V: TRBV11-2
size: few
D: .
DNA: TGTGCCAGCAGCTTCCCCCCCAGGGGCCGGAACGCTGAAGCTTTCTTT
CDR3: CASSFPPRGRNAEAFF

J: TRBJ1-4
V: TRBV11-2
size: .
D: TRBD1
DNA: TGTGCCAGCAGCTTAGGTGGGACAGGGACTGAAAAACTGTTTTTT
CDR3: CASSLGGTGTEKLFF

J: TRBJ2-2
V: TRBV11-3
size: few
D: .
DNA: TGTGCCAGCAGCGGAGGCCAGGGCCCGAACACCGGGGAGCTGTTTTTT
CDR3: CASSGGQGPNTGELFF

J: TRBJ2-5
V: TRBV5-1
size: many
D: TRBD2
DNA: TGCGCCAGCAGCCATGGACTAGCGGGCCAAGAGACCCAGTACTTC
CDR3: CASSHGLAGQETQYF

J: TRBJ2-7
V: TRBV10-3
size: few
D: TRBD2
DNA: TGTGCCATCAGTGAGAGACTAGCGGGAGCCTACGAGCAGTACTTC
CDR3: CAISERLAGAYEQYF

J: TRBJ2-5
V: TRBV12-3/TRBV12-4
size: few
D: TRBD1
DNA: TGTGCCAGCAGTTTTAAGACAGGGAGAGAGACCCAGTACTTC
CDR3: CASSFKTGRETQYF

J: TRBJ2-5
V: TRBV7-6
size: few
D: .
DNA: TGTGCCAGCAGCCAGCGGGTTCAAGAGACCCAGTACTTC
CDR3: CASSQRVQETQYF

J: TRBJ2-4
V: TRBV6-5
size: .
D: .
DNA: TGTGCCAGCAGTTACGGGACCCCGGTAGCCAAAAACATTCAGTACTTC
CDR3: CASSYGTPVAKNIQYF

J: TRBJ2-1
V: TRBV7-6
size: few
D: TRBD2
DNA: TGTGCCAGCAGCTTAGAACTAGCGGGAGGGCCGAGCGATGAGCAGTTCTTC
CDR3: CASSLELAGGPSDEQFF

J: TRBJ2-7
V: TRBV12-3/TRBV12-4
size: .
D: TRBD2
DNA: TGTGCCAGCAGTGTTACTAGCGGGCCCTCCTACGAGCAGTACTTC
CDR3: CASSVTSGPSYEQYF

J: TRBJ2-1
V: TRBV6-1
size: .
D: TRBD2
DNA: TGTGCCAGCAGTGCCCCGAGGACTAGCGGGGGGTTAGATGAGCAGTTCTTC
CDR3: CASSAPRTSGGLDEQFF

J: TRBJ2-5
V: TRBV5-1
size: few
D: TRBD1
DNA: TGCGCCAGCAGCTTGGGGACAGGGAGCGAAGAGACCCAGTACTTC
CDR3: CASSLGTGSEETQYF

J: TRBJ2-3
V: TRBV6-2/TRBV6-3
size: few
D: .
DNA: TGTGCCAGCAGTTACCCAGGACAGTACACAGATACGCAGTATTTT
CDR3: CASSYPGQYTDTQYF

J: TRBJ2-3
V: TRBV5-1
size: .
D: .
DNA: TGCGCCAGCAGCCCAGCCGTAGGGGCTATTGGGGATACGCAGTATTTT
CDR3: CASSPAVGAIGDTQYF

J: TRBJ2-5
V: TRBV5-1
size: many
D: TRBD1
DNA: TGCGCCAGCAGCCCCGGGACAGGTCAAGAGACCCAGTACTTC
CDR3: CASSPGTGQETQYF

J: TRBJ2-1
V: TRBV9
size: many
D: .
DNA: TGTGCCAGCAGCGGAGACCGTAGCTCCTACAATGAGCAGTTCTTC
CDR3: CASSGDRSSYNEQFF

J: TRBJ2-1
V: TRBV20-1
size: .
D: TRBD2
DNA: TGCAGTGCTAGAGAGGGGGGGACTCAAGACAATGAGCAGTTCTTC
CDR3: CSAREGGTQDNEQFF

J: TRBJ2-3
V: TRBV10-2
size: .
D: .
DNA: TGCGCCAGCGGCTCGTGGGATACGCAGTATTTT
CDR3: CASGSWDTQYF

J: TRBJ2-3
V: TRBV15
size: few
D: .
DNA: TGTGCCACCAGCAGAGGTGACAAGATCTCCACGGATACGCAGTATTTT
CDR3: CATSRGDKISTDTQYF

J: TRBJ2-5
V: TRBV6-5
size: many
D: .
DNA: TGTGCCAGCAGTTACTCACAGACGCCTCAAGAGACCCAGTACTTC
CDR3: CASSYSQTPQETQYF

J: TRBJ2-2
V: TRBV14
size: many
D: .
DNA: TGTGCCAGCAGCCAATCAGGGTTCGGGGAGCTGTTTTTT
CDR3: CASSQSGFGELFF

J: TRBJ2-1
V: TRBV5-1
size: .
D: TRBD2
DNA: TGCGCCAGCAGCCGAATGATAGCGGGAGGAGGCAATGAGCAGTTCTTC
CDR3: CASSRMIAGGGNEQFF